This note documents a single TCR beta chain sequence. The data are from a study of blood T cell repertoires in COVID-19. The CDR3 contains 15 residues. Germline lookup yields CDR1 SNHLY and CDR2 FYNNEI. The V and J ends lost 4 bases and 4 bases, in that order; junction bases with no gene match: 9. Per the authors' pipeline: Estimates of nucleated cell counts were drawn from the amplification of reference gene primers. Generated by immunoSEQ multiplex PCR, the TCRdb table keeps only in-frame clones and is missing some. That table is the source of V, J and clone size, and D and trimming were worked out from the DNA. The data show fewer than 500,000 clones, roughly 90% seen once.

The receptor comes from a woman between 25 and 40 years old with active or convalescent COVID-19. Material: peripheral blood. The rearrangement joins TRBV2 to TRBJ1-1; 7 bases fit TRBD1. The CDR3 DNA follows: TGTGCCAGCAGTGTAGACAGGGTTGGTGGCACTGAAGCTTTCTTT. Translation: CASSVDRVGGTEAFF.